The TCR beta chain under discussion was sequenced for a study of T cell repertoires in cytomegalovirus infection. Whole-study findings and limits: The cumulative frequency of public TCR beta families identified carriers of CMV plus the relevant HLA. Across the ex vivo response, the dominant clonotypes were HLA-C-restricted CMV-specific TCR beta clonotypes.

TCRdb re-called the reads through MiXCR, storing one row per CDR3 protein. The table has about 830,000 distinct CDR3 sequences, roughly 33% seen once. In its sample, this clonotype was seen a few times. Its antigen is undetermined. The CDR3 is 17 residues long. Germline V lookup: CDR1 SGDLS, CDR2 YYNGEE. V shed 1 base, J shed 4 bases, and the junction held 9 bases outside the gene matches. This chain links TRBV9 with TRBJ2-7; 12 bases map to TRBD2. This clonotype originated in a human donor in good health (CMV status not recorded). Some clones in this sample may be carry-over from other donors' samples. Here the sequenced sample was cultured CD8+ T cells from PBMCs, taken from culture after CMV antigen stimulation. CDR3 coding DNA: TGTGCCAGCAGCGTAACTAGCGGGGGGTTTGTCGGTTACGAGCAGTACTTC. This codes for CASSVTSGGFVGYEQYF.